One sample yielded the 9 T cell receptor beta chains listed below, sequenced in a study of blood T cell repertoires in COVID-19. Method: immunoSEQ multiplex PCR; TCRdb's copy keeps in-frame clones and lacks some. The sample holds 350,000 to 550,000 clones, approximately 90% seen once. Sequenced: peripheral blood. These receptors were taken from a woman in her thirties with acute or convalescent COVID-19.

The CDR3 DNA reads as TGCAGCGTTAAAAGGGGGGGGATGTCGGGCTACACCTTC. This encodes CSVKRGGMSGYTF. V and J are TRBV29-1 and TRBJ1-2; TRBD1 is a possible D gene (6 bases). Trimming left V 5 bases short and J 8 bases short, with 18 bases between. Germline values: CDR1 SQVTM, CDR2 ANQGSEA. The CDR3 has 13 amino acids.

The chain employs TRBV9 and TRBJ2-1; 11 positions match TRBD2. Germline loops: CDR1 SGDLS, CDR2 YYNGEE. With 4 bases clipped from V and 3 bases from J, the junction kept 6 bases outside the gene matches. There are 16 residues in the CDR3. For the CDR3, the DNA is TGTGCCAGCAGCTACTCCGGGACTAGCGGCTACAATGAGCAGTTCTTC. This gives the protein CASSYSGTSGYNEQFF.

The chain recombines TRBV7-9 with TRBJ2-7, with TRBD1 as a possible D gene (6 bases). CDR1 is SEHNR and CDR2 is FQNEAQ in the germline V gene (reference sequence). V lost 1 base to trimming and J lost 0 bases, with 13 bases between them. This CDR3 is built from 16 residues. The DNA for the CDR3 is TGTGCCAGCAGCTTAGTCCCGGGACACAGCTCCTACGAGCAGTACTTC. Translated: CASSLVPGHSSYEQYF. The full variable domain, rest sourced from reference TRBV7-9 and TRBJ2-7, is DTGVSQNPRHKITKRGQNVTFRCDPISEHNRLYWYRQTLGQGPEFLTYFQNEAQLEKSRLLSDRFSAERPKGSFSTLEIQRTEQGDSAMYLCASSLVPGHSSYEQYFGPGTRLTVT.

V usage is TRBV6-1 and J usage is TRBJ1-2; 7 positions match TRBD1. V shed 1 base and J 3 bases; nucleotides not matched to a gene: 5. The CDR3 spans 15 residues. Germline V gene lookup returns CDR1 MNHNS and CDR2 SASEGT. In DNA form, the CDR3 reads TGTGCCAGCAGTGAAGGTGGCAGGGGGTACTATGGCTACACCTTC. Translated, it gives CASSEGGRGYYGYTF.

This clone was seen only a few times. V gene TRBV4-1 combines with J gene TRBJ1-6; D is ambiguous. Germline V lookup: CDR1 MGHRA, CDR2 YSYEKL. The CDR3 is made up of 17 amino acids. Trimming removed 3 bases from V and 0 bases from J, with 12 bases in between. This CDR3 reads CASSHATPSSYNSPLHF. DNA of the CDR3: TGCGCCAGCAGCCACGCGACACCGAGCTCCTATAATTCACCCCTCCACTTT.

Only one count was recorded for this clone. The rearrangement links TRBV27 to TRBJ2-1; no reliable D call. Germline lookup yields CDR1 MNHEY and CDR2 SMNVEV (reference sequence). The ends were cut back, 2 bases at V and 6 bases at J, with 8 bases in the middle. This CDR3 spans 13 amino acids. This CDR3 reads CASSLKEFNEQFF. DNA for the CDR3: TGTGCCAGCAGTTTAAAAGAGTTCAATGAGCAGTTCTTC.

The CDR3 spells CASSSWDSDYNEQFF. Here the CDR3 DNA reads TGTGCCAGCAGCTCCTGGGACAGTGATTACAATGAGCAGTTCTTC. The chain recombines TRBV7-8 with TRBJ2-1; TRBD1 matches at 7 bases. After removal of 4 bases from V and 4 bases from J, the junction contained 7 bases not matched to a gene. The germline V gene has CDR1 SGHVS and CDR2 FQNEAQ. The CDR3 runs to 15 residues.

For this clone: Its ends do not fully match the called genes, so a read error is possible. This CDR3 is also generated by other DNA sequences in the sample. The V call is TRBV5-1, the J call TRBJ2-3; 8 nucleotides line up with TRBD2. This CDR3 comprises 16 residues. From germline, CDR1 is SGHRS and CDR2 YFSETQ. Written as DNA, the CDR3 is TGCGCCAGTAGCTTTCTGAGCGGGGGTTCAACAGATACGCAGTATTTT. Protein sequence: CASSFLSGGSTDTQYF.

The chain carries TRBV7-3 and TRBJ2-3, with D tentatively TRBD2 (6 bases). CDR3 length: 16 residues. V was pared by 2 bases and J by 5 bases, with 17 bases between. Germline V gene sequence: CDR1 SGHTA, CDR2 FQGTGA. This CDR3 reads CASSLGPSVRKDTQYF. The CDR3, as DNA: TGTGCCAGCAGCTTAGGTCCTAGCGTGAGAAAAGATACGCAGTATTTT. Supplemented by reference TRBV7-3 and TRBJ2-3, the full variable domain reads GAGVSQTPSNKVTEKGKYVELRCDPISGHTALYWYRQSLGQGPEFLIYFQGTGAADDSGLPNDRFFAVRPEGSVSTLKIQRTERGDSAVYLCASSLGPSVRKDTQYFGPGTRLTVL.